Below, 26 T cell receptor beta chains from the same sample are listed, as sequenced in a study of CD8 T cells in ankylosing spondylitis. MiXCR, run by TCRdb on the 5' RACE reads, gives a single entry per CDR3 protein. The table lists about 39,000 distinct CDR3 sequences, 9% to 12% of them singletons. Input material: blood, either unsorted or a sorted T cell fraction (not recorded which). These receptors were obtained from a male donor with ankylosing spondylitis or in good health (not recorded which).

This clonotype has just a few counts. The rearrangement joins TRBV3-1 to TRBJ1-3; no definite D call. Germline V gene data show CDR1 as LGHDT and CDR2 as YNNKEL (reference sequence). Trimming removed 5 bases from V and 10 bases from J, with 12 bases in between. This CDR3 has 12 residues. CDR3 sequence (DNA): TGTGCCAGCAGCTCACGGTCGGGTACCATATATTTT. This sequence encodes CASSSRSGTIYF.

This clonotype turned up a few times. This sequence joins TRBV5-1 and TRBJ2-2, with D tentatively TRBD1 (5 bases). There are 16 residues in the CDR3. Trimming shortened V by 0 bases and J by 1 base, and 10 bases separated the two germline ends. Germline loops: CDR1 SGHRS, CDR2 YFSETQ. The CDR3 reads CASSLETVQNTGELFF. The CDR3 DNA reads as TGCGCCAGCAGCTTGGAGACAGTTCAGAACACCGGGGAGCTGTTTTTT.

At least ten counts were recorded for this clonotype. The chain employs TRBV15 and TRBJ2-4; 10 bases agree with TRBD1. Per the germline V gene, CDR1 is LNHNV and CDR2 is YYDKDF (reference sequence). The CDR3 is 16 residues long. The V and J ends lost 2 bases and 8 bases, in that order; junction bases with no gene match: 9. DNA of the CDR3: TGTGCCACCAGCAGATCAAGGGTCGGACAGGGGGACATTCAGTACTTC. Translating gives CATSRSRVGQGDIQYF.

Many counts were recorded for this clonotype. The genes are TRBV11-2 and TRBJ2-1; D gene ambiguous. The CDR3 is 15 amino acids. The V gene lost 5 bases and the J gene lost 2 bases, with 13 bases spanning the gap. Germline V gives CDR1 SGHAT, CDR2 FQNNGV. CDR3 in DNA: TGTGCCAGCAGCCTGACTGCCGGCGCCTACAATGAGCAGTTCTTC. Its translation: CASSLTAGAYNEQFF.

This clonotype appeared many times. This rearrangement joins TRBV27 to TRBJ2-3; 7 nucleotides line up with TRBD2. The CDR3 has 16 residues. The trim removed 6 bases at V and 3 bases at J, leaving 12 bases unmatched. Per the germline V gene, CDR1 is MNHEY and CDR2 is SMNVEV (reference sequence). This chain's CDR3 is CASSLYASGFTDTQYF. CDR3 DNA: TGTGCCAGCAGCCTTTATGCTAGCGGATTTACAGATACGCAGTATTTT.

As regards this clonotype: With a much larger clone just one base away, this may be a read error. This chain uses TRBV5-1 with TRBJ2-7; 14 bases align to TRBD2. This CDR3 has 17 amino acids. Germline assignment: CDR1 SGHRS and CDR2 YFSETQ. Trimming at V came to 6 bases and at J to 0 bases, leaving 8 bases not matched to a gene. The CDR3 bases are TGCGCCAGCATCACTGGGACTAGCGGGGGACTCTCCTACGAGCAGTACTTC. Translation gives CASITGTSGGLSYEQYF.

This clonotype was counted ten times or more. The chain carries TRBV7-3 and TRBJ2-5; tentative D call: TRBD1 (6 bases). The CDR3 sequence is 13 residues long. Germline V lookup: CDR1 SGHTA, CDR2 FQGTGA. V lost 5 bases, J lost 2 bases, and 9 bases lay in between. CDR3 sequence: CASSRTEQETQYF. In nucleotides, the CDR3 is TGTGCCAGCAGCCGGACAGAACAAGAGACCCAGTACTTC.

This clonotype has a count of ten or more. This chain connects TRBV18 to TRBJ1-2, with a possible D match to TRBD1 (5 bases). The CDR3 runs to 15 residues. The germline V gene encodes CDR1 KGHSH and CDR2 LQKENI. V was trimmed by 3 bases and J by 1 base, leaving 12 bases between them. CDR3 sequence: CASSPSTDLNYGYTF. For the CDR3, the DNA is TGTGCCAGCTCACCGTCGACAGACCTTAACTATGGCTACACCTTC.

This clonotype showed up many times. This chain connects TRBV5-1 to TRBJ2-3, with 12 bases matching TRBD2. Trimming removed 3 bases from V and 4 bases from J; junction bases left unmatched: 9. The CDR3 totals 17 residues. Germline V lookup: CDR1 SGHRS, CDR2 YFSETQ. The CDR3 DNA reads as TGCGCCAGCAGCTCCGGACTAGCGGGACAGGTTTCAGATACGCAGTATTTT. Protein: CASSSGLAGQVSDTQYF.

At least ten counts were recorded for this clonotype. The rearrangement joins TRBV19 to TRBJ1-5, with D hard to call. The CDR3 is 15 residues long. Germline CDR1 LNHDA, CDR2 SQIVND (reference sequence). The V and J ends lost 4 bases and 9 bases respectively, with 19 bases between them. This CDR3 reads CASSTPRQDPGPQHF. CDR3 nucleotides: TGTGCCAGTAGTACCCCTCGGCAGGACCCCGGGCCCCAGCATTTT. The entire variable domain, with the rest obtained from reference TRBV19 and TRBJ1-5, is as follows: DGGITQSPKYLFRKEGQNVTLSCEQNLNHDAMYWYRQDPGQGLRLIYYSQIVNDFQKGDIAEGYSVSREKKESFPLTVTSAQKNPTAFYLCASSTPRQDPGPQHFGDGTRLSIL.

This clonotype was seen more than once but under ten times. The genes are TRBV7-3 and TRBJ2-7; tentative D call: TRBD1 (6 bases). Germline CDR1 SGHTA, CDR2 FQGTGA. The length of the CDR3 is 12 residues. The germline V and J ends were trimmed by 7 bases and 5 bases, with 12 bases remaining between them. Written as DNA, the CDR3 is TGTGCCAGCAACTCGACAGGCGACGAGCAGTACTTC. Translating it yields CASNSTGDEQYF.

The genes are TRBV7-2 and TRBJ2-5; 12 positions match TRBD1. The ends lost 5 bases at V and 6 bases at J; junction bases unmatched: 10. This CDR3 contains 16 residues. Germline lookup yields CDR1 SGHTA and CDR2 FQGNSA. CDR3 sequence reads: CASSPRGTGGEKTQYF. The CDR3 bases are TGTGCCAGCAGCCCCAGGGGGACAGGGGGCGAAAAGACCCAGTACTTC. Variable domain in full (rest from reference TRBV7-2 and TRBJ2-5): GAGVSQSPSNKVTEKGKDVELRCDPISGHTALYWYRQSLGQGLEFLIYFQGNSAPDKSGLPSDRFSAERTGGSVSTLTIQRTQQEDSAVYLCASSPRGTGGEKTQYFGPGTRLLVL.

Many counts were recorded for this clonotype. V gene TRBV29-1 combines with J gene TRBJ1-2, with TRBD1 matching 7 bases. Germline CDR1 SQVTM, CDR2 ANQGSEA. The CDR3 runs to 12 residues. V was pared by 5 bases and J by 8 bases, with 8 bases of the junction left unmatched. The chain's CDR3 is CSVSGQALGYTF. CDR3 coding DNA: TGCAGCGTTTCAGGACAGGCCTTGGGCTACACCTTC.

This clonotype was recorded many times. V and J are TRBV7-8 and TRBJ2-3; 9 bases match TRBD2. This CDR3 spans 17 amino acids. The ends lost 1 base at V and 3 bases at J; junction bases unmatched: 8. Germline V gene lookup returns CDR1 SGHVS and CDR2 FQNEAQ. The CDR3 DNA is TGTGCCAGCAGCTTAGAGACTAGCGGCCAGGAAACAGATACGCAGTATTTT. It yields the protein CASSLETSGQETDTQYF.

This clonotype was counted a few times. The CDR3 loop is CASSEQGAETEAFF. CDR3 DNA: TGTGCCAGCAGCGAACAGGGGGCAGAAACTGAAGCTTTCTTT. This sequence joins TRBV5-6 and TRBJ1-1, with 9 bases fitting TRBD1. Losses at the gene ends were 4 bases for V and 5 bases for J; bases not matched to a gene: 6. In germline, CDR1 is SGHDT, CDR2 YYEEEE. CDR3 length: 14 amino acids. Drawing the rest from reference TRBV5-6 and TRBJ1-1, the complete variable domain is DAGVTQSPTHLIKTRGQQVTLRCSPKSGHDTVSWYQQALGQGPQFIFQYYEEEERQRGNFPDRFSGHQFPNYSSELNVNALLLGDSALYLCASSEQGAETEAFFGQGTRLTVV.

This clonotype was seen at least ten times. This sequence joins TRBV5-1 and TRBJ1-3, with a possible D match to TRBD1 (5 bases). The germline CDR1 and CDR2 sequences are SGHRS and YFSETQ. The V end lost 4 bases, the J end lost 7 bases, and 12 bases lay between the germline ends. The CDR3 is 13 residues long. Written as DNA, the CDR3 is TGCGCCAGCAGCCAGGGCTTGGGGAACACCATATATTTT. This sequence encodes CASSQGLGNTIYF.

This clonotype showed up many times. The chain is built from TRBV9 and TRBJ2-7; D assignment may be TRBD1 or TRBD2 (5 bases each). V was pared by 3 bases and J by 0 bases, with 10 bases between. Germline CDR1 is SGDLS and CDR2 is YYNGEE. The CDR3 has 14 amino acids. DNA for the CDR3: TGTGCCAGCAGCGGACCAGGGAGCTCCTACGAGCAGTACTTC. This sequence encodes CASSGPGSSYEQYF. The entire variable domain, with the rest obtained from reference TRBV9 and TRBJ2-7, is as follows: DSGVTQTPKHLITATGQRVTLRCSPRSGDLSVYWYQQSLDQGLQFLIQYYNGEERAKGNILERFSAQQFPDLHSELNLSSLELGDSALYFCASSGPGSSYEQYFGPGTRLTVT.

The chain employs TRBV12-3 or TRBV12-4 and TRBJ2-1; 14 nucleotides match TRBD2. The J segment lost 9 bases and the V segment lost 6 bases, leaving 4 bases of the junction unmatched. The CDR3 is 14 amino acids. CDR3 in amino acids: CASRGLAGVGEQFF. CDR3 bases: TGTGCCAGCAGGGGACTAGCGGGAGTGGGTGAGCAGTTCTTC.

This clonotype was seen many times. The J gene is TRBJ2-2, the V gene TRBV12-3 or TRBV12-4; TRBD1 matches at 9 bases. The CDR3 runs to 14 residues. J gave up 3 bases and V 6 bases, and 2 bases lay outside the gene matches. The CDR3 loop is CASRGTGYTGELFF. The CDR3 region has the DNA TGTGCCAGCAGGGGGACAGGGTACACCGGGGAGCTGTTTTTT.

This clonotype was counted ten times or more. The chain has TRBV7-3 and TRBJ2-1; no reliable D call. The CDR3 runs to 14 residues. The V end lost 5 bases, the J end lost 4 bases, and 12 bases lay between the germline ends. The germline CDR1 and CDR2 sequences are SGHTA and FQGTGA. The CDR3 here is CASSPAPLYNEQFF. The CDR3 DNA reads TGTGCCAGCAGCCCAGCCCCGCTTTACAATGAGCAGTTCTTC. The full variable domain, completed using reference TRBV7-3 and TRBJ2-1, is GAGVSQTPSNKVTEKGKYVELRCDPISGHTALYWYRQSLGQGPEFLIYFQGTGAADDSGLPNDRFFAVRPEGSVSTLKIQRTERGDSAVYLCASSPAPLYNEQFFGPGTRLTVL.

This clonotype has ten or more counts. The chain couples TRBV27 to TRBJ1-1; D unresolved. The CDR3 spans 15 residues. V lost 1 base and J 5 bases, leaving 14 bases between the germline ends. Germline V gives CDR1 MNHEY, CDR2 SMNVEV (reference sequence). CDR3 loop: CASSLYYSMETEAFF. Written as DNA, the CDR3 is TGTGCCAGCAGTTTATATTACTCAATGGAGACTGAAGCTTTCTTT.

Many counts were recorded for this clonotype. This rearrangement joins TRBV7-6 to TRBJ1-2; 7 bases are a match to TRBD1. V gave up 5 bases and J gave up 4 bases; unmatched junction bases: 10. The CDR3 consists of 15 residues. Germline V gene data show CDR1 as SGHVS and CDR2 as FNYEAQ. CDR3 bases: TGTGCCAGCAGCCCGATGACAGGGTCGTCCTATGGCTACACCTTC. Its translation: CASSPMTGSSYGYTF. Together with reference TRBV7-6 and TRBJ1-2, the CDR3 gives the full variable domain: GAGVSQSPRYKVTKRGQDVALRCDPISGHVSLYWYRQALGQGPEFLTYFNYEAQQDKSGLPNDRFSAERPEGSISTLTIQRTEQRDSAMYRCASSPMTGSSYGYTFGSGTRLTVV.

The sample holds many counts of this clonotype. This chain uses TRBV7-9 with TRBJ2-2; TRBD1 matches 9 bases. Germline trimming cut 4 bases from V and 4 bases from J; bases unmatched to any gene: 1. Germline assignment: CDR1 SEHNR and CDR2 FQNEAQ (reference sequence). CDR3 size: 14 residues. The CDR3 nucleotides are TGTGCCAGCAGCTGGGGACAGGGCACCGGGGAGCTGTTTTTT. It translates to CASSWGQGTGELFF.

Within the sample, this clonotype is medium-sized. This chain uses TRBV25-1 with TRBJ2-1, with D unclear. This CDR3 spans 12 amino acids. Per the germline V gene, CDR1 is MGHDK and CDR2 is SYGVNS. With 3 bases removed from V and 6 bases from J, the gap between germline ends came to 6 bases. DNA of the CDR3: TGTGCCAGCAGTGATCTAGTCAATGAGCAGTTCTTC. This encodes CASSDLVNEQFF.

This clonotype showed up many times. DNA of the CDR3: TGTGCCAGCACCATTATGTCTTCAGGGACAGATACGCAGTATTTT. Translated, it gives CASTIMSSGTDTQYF. The V and J genes are TRBV7-6 and TRBJ2-3; TRBD1 might be the D (5 bases). Germline CDR1 and CDR2: SGHVS and FNYEAQ. CDR3 length: 15 amino acids. The V and J ends lost 7 bases and 3 bases respectively, with 17 bases between them.

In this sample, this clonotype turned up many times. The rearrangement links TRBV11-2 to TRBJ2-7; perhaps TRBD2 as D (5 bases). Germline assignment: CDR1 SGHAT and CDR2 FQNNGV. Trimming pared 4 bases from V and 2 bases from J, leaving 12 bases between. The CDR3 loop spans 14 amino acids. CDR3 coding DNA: TGTGCCAGCAGCTCAGAGGCTAGCCCCTACGAGCAGTACTTC. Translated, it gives CASSSEASPYEQYF.